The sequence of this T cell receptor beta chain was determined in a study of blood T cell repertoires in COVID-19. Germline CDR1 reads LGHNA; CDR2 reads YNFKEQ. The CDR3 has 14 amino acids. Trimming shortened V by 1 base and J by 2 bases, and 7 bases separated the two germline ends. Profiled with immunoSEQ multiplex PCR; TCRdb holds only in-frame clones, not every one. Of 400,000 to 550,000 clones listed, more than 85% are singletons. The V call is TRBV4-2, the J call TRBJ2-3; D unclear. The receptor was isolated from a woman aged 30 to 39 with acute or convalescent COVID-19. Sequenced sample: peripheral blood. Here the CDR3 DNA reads TGTGCCAGCAGCCAAGTTTCTAACACAGATACGCAGTATTTT. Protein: CASSQVSNTDTQYF.